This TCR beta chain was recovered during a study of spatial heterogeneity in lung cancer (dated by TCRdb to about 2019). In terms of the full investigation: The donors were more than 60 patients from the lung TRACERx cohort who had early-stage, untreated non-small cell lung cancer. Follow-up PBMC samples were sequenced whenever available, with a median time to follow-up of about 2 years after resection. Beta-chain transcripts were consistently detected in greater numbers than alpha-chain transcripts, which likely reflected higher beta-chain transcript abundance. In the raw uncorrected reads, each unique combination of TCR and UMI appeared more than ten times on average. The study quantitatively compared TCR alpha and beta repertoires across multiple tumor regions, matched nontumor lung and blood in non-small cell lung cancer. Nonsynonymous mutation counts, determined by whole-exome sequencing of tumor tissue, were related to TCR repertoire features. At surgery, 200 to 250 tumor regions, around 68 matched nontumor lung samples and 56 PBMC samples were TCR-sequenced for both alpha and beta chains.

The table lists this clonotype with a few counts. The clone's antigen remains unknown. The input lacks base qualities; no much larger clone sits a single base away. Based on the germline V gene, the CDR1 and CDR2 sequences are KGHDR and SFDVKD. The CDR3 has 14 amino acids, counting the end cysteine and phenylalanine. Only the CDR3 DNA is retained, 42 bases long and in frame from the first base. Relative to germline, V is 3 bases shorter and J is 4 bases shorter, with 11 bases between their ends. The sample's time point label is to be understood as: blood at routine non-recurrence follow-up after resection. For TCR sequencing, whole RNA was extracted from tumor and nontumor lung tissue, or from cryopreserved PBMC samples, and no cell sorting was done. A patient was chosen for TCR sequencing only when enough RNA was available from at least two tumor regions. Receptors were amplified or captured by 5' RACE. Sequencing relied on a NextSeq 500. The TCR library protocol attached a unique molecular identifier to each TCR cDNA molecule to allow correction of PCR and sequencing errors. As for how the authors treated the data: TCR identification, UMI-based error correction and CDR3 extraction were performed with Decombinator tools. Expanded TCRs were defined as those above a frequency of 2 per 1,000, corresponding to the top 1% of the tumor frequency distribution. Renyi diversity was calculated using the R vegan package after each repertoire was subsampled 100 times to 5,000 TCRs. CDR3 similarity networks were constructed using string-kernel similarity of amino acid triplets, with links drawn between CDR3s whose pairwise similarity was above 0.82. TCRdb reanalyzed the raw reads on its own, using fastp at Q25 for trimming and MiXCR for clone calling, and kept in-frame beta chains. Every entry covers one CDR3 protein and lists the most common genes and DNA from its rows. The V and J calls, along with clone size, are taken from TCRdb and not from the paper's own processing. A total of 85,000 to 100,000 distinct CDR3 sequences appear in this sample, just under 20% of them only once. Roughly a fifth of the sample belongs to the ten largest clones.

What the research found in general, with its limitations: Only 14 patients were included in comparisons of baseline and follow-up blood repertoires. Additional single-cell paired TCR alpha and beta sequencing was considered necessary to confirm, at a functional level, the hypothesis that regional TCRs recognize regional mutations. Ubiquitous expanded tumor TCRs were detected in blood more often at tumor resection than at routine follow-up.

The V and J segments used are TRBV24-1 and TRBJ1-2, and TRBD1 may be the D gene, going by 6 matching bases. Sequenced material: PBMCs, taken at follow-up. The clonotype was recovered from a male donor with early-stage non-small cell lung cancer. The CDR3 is CATSDTTGPYGYTF. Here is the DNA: TGTGCCACCAGTGATACGACAGGACCCTATGGCTACACCTTC.